This T cell receptor (beta chain) was retrieved from a study of T cell responses to AZD1222 COVID-19 vaccine. The length of the CDR3 is 14 residues. Germline-derived CDR1 and CDR2 are SGHVS and FNYEAQ. Trimming took 5 bases from V and 5 from J; bases not matched to a gene: 8. Method: immunoSEQ multiplex PCR; TCRdb's copy keeps in-frame clones and lacks some. The sample includes about 150,000 clones, 90% to 95% of them seen just once. This receptor was taken from an adult who received the AZD1222 COVID-19 vaccine. The source material was peripheral blood, sampled 28 days after the second AZD1222 dose. This sequence joins TRBV7-6 and TRBJ1-1, with 7 bases aligning to TRBD1. CDR3 amino acids: CASSPQTGRTEAFF. The CDR3 coding sequence is TGTGCCAGCAGCCCTCAGACAGGGAGAACTGAAGCTTTCTTT.